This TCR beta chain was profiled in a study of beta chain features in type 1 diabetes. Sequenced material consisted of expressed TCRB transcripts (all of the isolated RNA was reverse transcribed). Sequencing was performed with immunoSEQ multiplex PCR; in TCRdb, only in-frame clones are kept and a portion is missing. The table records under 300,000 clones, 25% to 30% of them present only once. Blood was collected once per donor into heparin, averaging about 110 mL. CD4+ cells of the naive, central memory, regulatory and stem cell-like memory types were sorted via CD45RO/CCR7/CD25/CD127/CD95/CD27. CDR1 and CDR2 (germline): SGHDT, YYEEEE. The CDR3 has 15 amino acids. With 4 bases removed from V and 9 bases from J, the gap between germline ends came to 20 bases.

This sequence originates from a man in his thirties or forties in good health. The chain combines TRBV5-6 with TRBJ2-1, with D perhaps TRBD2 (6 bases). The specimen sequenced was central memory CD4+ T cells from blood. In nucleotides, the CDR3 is TGTGCCAGCAGCGCGGGGACCGTTAGGGGTGGTGAGCAGTTCTTC. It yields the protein CASSAGTVRGGEQFF.